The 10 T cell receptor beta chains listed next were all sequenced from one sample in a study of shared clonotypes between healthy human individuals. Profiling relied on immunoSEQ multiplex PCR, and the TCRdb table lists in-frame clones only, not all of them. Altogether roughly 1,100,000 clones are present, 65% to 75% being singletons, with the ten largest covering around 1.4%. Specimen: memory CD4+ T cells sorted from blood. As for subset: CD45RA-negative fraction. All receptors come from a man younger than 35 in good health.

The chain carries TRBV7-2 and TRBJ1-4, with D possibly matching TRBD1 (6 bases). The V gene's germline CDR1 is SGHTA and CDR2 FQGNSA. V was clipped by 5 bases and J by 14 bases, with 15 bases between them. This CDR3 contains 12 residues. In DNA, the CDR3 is TGTGCCAGCAGCCACGAGCAGGGGATGCTGTTTTTT. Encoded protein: CASSHEQGMLFF. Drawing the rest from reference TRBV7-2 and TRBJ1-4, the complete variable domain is GAGVSQSPSNKVTEKGKDVELRCDPISGHTALYWYRQSLGQGLEFLIYFQGNSAPDKSGLPSDRFSAERTGGSVSTLTIQRTQQEDSAVYLCASSHEQGMLFFGSGTQLSVL.

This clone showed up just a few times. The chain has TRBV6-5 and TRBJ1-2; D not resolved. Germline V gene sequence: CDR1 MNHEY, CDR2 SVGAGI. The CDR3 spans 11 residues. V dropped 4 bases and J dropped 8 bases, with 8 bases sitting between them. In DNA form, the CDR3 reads TGTGCCAGCAGTTCTGCCAACGGCTACACCTTC. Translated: CASSSANGYTF.

As DNA, the CDR3 is TGTGCCAGCGGGGGGCAGGGAGTGAACACTGAAGCTTTCTTT. It encodes CASGGQGVNTEAFF. The chain links TRBV7-2 to TRBJ1-1; TRBD1 might be the D (6 bases). CDR3 length: 14 residues. CDR1 and CDR2 from the germline V gene are SGHTA and FQGNSA. The V end lost 8 bases, the J end lost 0 bases, and 13 bases lay between the germline ends.

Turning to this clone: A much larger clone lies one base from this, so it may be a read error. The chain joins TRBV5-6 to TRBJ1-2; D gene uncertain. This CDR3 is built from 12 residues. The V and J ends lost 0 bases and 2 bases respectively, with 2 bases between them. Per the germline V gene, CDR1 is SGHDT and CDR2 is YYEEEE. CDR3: CASSLENYGYTF. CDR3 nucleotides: TGTGCCAGCAGCTTGGAGAACTATGGCTACACCTTC.

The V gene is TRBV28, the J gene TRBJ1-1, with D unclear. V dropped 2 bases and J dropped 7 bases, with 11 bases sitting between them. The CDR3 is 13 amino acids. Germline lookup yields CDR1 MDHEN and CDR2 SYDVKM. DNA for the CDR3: TGTGCCAGCAGTTTAGGGCAGAACTATGAAGCTTTCTTT. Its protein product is CASSLGQNYEAFF.

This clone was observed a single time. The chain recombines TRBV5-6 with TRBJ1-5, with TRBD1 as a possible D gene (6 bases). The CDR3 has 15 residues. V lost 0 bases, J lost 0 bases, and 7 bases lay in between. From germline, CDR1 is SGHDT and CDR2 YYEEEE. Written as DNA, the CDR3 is TGTGCCAGCAGCTTGGAGGGGGATAGCAATCAGCCCCAGCATTTT. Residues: CASSLEGDSNQPQHF.

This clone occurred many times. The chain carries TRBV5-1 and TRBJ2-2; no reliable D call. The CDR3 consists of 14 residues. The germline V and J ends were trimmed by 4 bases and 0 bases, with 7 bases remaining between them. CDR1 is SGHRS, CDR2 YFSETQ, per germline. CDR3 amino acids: CASSVSPNTGELFF. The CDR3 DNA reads TGCGCCAGCAGCGTCAGCCCGAACACCGGGGAGCTGTTTTTT.

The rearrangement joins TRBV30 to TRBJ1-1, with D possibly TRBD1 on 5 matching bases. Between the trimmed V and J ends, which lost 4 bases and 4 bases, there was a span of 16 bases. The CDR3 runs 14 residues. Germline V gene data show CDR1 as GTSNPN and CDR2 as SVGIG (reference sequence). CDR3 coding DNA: TGTGCCTGGATTCAGGGTAAGGCGAGCACTGAAGCTTTCTTT. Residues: CAWIQGKASTEAFF.

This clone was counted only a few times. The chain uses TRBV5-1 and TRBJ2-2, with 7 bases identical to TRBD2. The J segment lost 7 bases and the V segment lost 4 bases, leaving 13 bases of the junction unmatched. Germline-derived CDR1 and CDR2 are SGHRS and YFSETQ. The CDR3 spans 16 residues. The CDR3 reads CASSALLGGSGGELFF. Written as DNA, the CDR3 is TGCGCCAGCAGCGCATTGCTAGGCGGGAGCGGCGGGGAGCTGTTTTTT.

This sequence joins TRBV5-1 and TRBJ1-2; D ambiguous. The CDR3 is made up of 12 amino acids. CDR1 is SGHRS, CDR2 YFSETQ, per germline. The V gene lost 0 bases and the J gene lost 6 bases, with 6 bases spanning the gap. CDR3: CASSLDRNGYTF. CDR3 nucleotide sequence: TGCGCCAGCAGCTTGGACAGAAATGGCTACACCTTC.